This TCR beta chain stems from a study of identical twins. The donor group consisted entirely of healthy Caucasians. Broader study findings: Fewer insertions characterized abundant cord blood beta clonotypes, whereas memory repertoires showed none. Alpha sequences out of frame and shared by twins had excess low generation probability.

The CDR3 has 14 amino acids. In regard to this clonotype: Its specificity is not known.

TCRdb re-called the 5' RACE reads with MiXCR, one entry per CDR3 protein. This table has around 960,000 distinct CDR3 sequences, over 9% appearing once. The same data also went into a second study, on yellow fever vaccine responses in identical twins.

The sequence was collected from a woman between 18 and 29 years old in good health. V and J are TRBV21-1 and TRBJ2-7; the table calls TRBD1, which could not be checked here. TRBV21-1 is a pseudogene segment. Specimen: PBMCs. DNA for the CDR3: TGTGCCAGCAGCACCGGGACAGACTCCTACGAGCAGTACTTC. Protein sequence: CASSTGTDSYEQYF.